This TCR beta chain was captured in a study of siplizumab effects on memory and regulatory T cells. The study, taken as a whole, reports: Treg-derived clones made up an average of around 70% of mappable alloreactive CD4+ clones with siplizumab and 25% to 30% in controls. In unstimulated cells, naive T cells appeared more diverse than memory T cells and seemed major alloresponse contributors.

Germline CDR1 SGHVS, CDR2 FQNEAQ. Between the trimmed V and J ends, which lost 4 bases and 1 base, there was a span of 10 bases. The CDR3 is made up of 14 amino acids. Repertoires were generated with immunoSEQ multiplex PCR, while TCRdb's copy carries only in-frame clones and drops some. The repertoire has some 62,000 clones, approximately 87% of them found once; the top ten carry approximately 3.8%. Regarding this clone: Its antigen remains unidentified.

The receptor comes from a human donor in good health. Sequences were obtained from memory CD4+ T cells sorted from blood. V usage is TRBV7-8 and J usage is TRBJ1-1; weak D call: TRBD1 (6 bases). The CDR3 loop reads CASSYREGNTEAFF. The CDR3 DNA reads TGTGCCAGCAGCTACAGGGAGGGGAACACTGAAGCTTTCTTT.